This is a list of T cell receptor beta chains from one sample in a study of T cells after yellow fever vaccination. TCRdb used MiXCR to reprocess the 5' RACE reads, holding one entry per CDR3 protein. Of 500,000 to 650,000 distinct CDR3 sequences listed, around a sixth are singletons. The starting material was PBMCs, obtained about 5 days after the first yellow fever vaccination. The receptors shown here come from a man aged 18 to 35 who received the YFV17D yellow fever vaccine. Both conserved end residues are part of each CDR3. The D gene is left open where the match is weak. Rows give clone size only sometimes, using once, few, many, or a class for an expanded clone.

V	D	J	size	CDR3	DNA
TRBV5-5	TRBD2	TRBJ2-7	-	CASATSGDYYEQYF	TGTGCCAGCGCGACTAGCGGGGATTACTACGAGCAGTACTTC
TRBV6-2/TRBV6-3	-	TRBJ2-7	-	CASSYSGHEQYF	TGTGCCAGCAGTTACTCAGGCCACGAGCAGTACTTC
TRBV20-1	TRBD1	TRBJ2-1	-	CSAEDRGRYEQFF	TGCAGTGCTGAGGACAGGGGGCGATATGAGCAGTTCTTC
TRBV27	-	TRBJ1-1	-	CASSPGGAGTEAFF	TGTGCCAGCAGCCCCGGGGGCGCGGGGACTGAAGCTTTCTTT
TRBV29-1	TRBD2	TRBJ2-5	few	CSVTGTRKWETQYF	TGCAGCGTTACCGGGACTAGGAAATGGGAGACCCAGTACTTC
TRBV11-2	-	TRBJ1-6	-	CASSPRTGWAGRGGHSPLHF	TGTGCCAGCAGCCCACGTACTGGGTGGGCAGGGAGAGGTGGGCATTCACCCCTCCACTTT
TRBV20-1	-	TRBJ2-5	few	CSVTTGQETQYF	TGCAGTGTAACGACAGGACAAGAGACCCAGTACTTC
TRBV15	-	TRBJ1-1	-	CATSNMNTEAFF	TGTGCCACCAGCAATATGAACACTGAAGCTTTCTTT
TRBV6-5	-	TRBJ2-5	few	CASSYSRLTETQYF	TGTGCCAGCAGTTACTCGCGTTTAACGGAGACCCAGTACTTC
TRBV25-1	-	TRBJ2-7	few	CASSDYRAGYEQYF	TGTGCCAGCAGTGATTACAGGGCCGGCTACGAGCAGTACTTC
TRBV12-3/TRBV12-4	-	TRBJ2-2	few	CASISGDWNTGELFF	TGTGCCAGCATCTCCGGGGACTGGAACACCGGGGAGCTGTTTTTT
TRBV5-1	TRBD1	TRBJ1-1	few	CASSLAARGRMDTEAFF	TGCGCCAGCAGCTTGGCGGCTAGGGGGCGGATGGATACTGAAGCTTTCTTT
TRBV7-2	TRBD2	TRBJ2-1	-	CASSLVGGERNEQFF	TGTGCCAGCAGCTTAGTCGGGGGGGAGCGTAATGAGCAGTTCTTC
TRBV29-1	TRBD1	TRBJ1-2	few	CSVPTGGYGYTF	TGCAGCGTTCCGACAGGGGGGTATGGCTACACCTTC
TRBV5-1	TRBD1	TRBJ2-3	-	CASSSGQGDTQYF	TGCGCCAGCAGCTCGGGACAGGGAGATACGCAGTATTTT